This TCR beta chain derives from a study of human T cells and chemical hapten exposure. CDR3 length equals 20 residues. Each CDR3 protein gets one entry after TCRdb re-called the RACE reads with MiXCR. The sample comprises 150,000 or so distinct CDR3 sequences, 13% to 15% of which are singletons, and 1.5% to 2% rests with the top ten. Time point in this sample: patch test 1, 2 weeks after DPC sensitization. Treatment given: therapeutic diphenylcyclopropenone sensitization with weekly scalp DPC. Source: whole blood, taken in connection with sensitization to the hapten diphenylcyclopropenone (DPC). The receptor was isolated from a woman aged 25-40 years with alopecia areata. Some clones in this sample may be carry-over from other donors' samples. J is TRBJ1-6 and V is TRBV3-2; the table calls TRBD1, which could not be checked here. TRBV3-2 is given as a pseudogene. The CDR3 DNA is TGTGCCAGCAGCCAAGCGGGACAGGCTTGCTCGTATATCGAAGATTCACCCCTCCACTTT. It specifies CASSQAGQACSYIEDSPLHF.